This T cell receptor (beta chain) was retrieved from a study of OX40 agonist ivuxolimab in advanced cancers. With baseline, cycle 4 day 1, and cycle 7 day 1 as timepoints, blood was sampled. This clone showed up just once. Its cognate antigen is unknown. Assay used: immunoSEQ multiplex PCR; TCRdb lists only in-frame clones, some missing. The sample carries 50,000 to 65,000 clones, about four fifths recorded once. Study-wide results and caveats: At 0.1 to 3.0 mg/kg and by week 6, clonal expansion occurred in CD4+ and CD8+ blood T cells.

Germline V gene sequence: CDR1 LNHDA, CDR2 SQIVND (reference sequence). This CDR3 comprises 14 residues. V shed 7 bases, J shed 9 bases, and the junction held 12 bases outside the gene matches. This TCR derives from an adult with an advanced solid tumor such as melanoma, head and neck, liver or kidney cancer. V and J are TRBV19 and TRBJ2-3, with TRBD2 matching over 8 bases. Here the sequenced sample was CD4+ or CD8+ T cells sorted from blood, taken in a trial of the OX40 agonist ivuxolimab. In DNA, the CDR3 is TGTGCCAGTAATGGCGGGGGGCCCAGTGGAACGCAGTATTTT. It yields the protein CASNGGGPSGTQYF.